Below, one TCR beta chain is given with its context. Its antigen remains unknown. The source of the sample is a study of identical twins. Findings and limits, study-wide: Among beta out-of-frame sequences, excess sharing between twins appeared weaker. Interpretation of the results relied on cross-sectional statistical analysis and not on following the same donors.

TCRdb reprocessed the 5' RACE reads via MiXCR and lists one record per CDR3 protein. This sample has more than 600,000 distinct CDR3 sequences, with 15% to 20% found just once. This CDR3 spans 14 amino acids. Trimming cost V 3 bases and J 2 bases, with 12 bases left between them. Germline assignment: CDR1 SGDLS and CDR2 YYNGEE. This same sample was also part of a study on T cells expressing NK-cell markers. That study adds: Sorted CD3+CD56+NKG2C+, CD3+CD56+NKG2C- and CD3+CD56-NKG2C+ T-cell subsets were beta-chain profiled. The study left the HCMV specificity of expanded NKG2C+ T cell clones unresolved.

J is TRBJ2-7 and V is TRBV9, with D maybe TRBD1 (5 bases). The source is a woman between 18 and 29 years old in good health. The sequenced sample was PBMCs. The CDR3 reads CASSASWGAYEQYF. CDR3 nucleotides: TGTGCCAGCAGCGCCTCCTGGGGCGCCTACGAGCAGTACTTC.